This is a list of T cell receptor beta chains from one sample in a study of post-analysis software for immune sequencing data. Using its own MiXCR run on the PCR reads, TCRdb lists one record per CDR3 protein. The sample contains hundreds of thousands of distinct CDR3 sequences, 44% of which appear only once. The sample comprised blood. Receptors originate from a girl between 5 and 17 years old with multiple sclerosis. Each CDR3 is given with its conserved first and last residue. Fields, in order: V gene, J gene, clone size, D gene, CDR3 DNA, CDR3 protein. A D gene is named only where the DNA matches it firmly. Some rows mark clone size as missing; the rest say once, few, many or name a class of expanded clone.

>TRBV20-1|TRBJ1-2|once|TRBD1
TGCAGTGCTAGGAAAACCGGGACAGGGACTTTCTATGGCTACACCTTC
CSARKTGTGTFYGYTF
>TRBV29-1|TRBJ1-1|NA|NA
TGCAGCGTTGAGGGCCAGAAACGTTACACTGAAGCTTTCTTT
CSVEGQKRYTEAFF
>TRBV5-1|TRBJ2-4|NA|NA
TGCGCCAGCACCCGGACGGAGGCCTGCGAGGAGCAGTACTTC
CASTRTEACEEQYF
>TRBV12-3/TRBV12-4|TRBJ2-7|NA|TRBD1
TGTGCCAGCAGTTTTGAGGACAGGGGCGAGCAGTACTTC
CASSFEDRGEQYF
>TRBV6-1|TRBJ1-4|NA|NA
TGTGCCAGCAGTGGAGAGACCGGAGGGAGCGAAAAACTGTTTTTT
CASSGETGGSEKLFF
>TRBV29-1|TRBJ1-2|NA|NA
TGCAGCGTAAGGGGGGTGGATGGCTACACCTTC
CSVRGVDGYTF
>TRBV24-1|TRBJ2-3|NA|NA
TGTGCCACCAGTGATCCGGGGGACAGCACAGATACGCAGTATTTT
CATSDPGDSTDTQYF
>TRBV28|TRBJ2-7|few|NA
TGTGCCAGCAGTTTACTACAAGCTAGCTCCTACGAGCAGTACTTC
CASSLLQASSYEQYF
>TRBV12-3/TRBV12-4|TRBJ2-4|few|NA
TGTGCCAGCAGTCCGGATCGGGCTAAGGACATTCAGTACTTC
CASSPDRAKDIQYF
>TRBV15|TRBJ1-6|NA|TRBD1
TGTGCCACCAGTCCAGCCAGGGGGATTTCACCCCTCCACTTT
CATSPARGISPLHF
>TRBV7-2|TRBJ2-1|few|TRBD2
TGTGCCAGCAGCTGGACTAGCGGGGGGGCCGGGCAGTTCTTC
CASSWTSGGAGQFF
>TRBV11-2|TRBJ1-2|NA|NA
TGTGCCAGCAGCTTCAGTTCGGACCCCTATGGCTACACCTTC
CASSFSSDPYGYTF
>TRBV20-1|TRBJ2-3|once|TRBD1
TGCAGTGCTCCAGACAGGGGGCCCAGTGGAGCCACAGATACGCAGTATTTT
CSAPDRGPSGATDTQYF
>TRBV5-6|TRBJ2-1|NA|TRBD2
TGTGCCAGCAGCCCCCGGGACTACCCTCTTGATGAGCAGTTCTTC
CASSPRDYPLDEQFF
>TRBV29-1|TRBJ2-7|NA|NA
TGCAGCGTTGAAGCTGTGACTTCTACCTACGAGCAGTACTTC
CSVEAVTSTYEQYF
>TRBV27|TRBJ2-7|NA|TRBD1
TGTGCCAGCAGCCTTACAGGGGTTGCGAACGAGCAGTACTTC
CASSLTGVANEQYF
>TRBV4-1|TRBJ2-7|NA|NA
TGCGCCAGCAGCCAAGATGCGGTTAGCTCCTACGAGCAGTACTTC
CASSQDAVSSYEQYF
>TRBV5-1|TRBJ1-1|NA|NA
TGCGCCAGCAGCTCCTCAGGGGAAATGAACACTGAAGCTTTCTTT
CASSSSGEMNTEAFF
>TRBV6-6|TRBJ2-5|NA|NA
TGTGCCAGCAGTTACGGGTTGCTGGCGTCCGGGGAGACCCAGTACTTC
CASSYGLLASGETQYF
>TRBV7-6|TRBJ1-2|NA|NA
TGTGCCAGCAGCCCGCAATCCGGGGGGGGTAGCTATGGCTACACCTTC
CASSPQSGGGSYGYTF
>TRBV4-2|TRBJ2-7|few|TRBD2
TGTGCCAGCAGCCAAGGGGGGACTAGCGGGGGATACGAGCAGTACTTC
CASSQGGTSGGYEQYF
>TRBV10-3|TRBJ2-7|NA|NA
TGTGCCATCAGTGAGTCGGTTAGGGGGAAGGCCTCCTACGAGCAGTACTTC
CAISESVRGKASYEQYF
>TRBV4-1|TRBJ2-5|few|NA
TGCGCCAGCAGCCAAGGGGCGGAAGAGACCCAGTACTTC
CASSQGAEETQYF
>TRBV3-1|TRBJ1-5|NA|NA
TGTGCCAGCAGCCAAGATGGACGGATGAACCAGCCCCAGCATTTT
CASSQDGRMNQPQHF
>TRBV5-1|TRBJ1-2|few|TRBD1
TGCGCCAGCAGCTCGACAGGGGCGATATCCTATGGCTACACCTTC
CASSSTGAISYGYTF
>TRBV4-1|TRBJ2-5|few|NA
TGCGCCAGCAGCCTATCCTGGGGGCAAGAGACCCAGTACTTC
CASSLSWGQETQYF
>TRBV12-3/TRBV12-4|TRBJ2-1|once|TRBD1
TGTGCCAGCAGCCCACCAGACAGGGACCTCAATGAGCAGTTCTTC
CASSPPDRDLNEQFF
>TRBV9|TRBJ2-3|few|NA
TGTGCCAGCAGCGTTCCGGGATCAAACACAGATACGCAGTATTTT
CASSVPGSNTDTQYF
>TRBV30|TRBJ2-6|NA|TRBD1
TGTGCCTGGAGGCCGGACAGGGGGCTGTTTTCCGGGGCCAACGTCCTGACTTTC
CAWRPDRGLFSGANVLTF
>TRBV25-1|TRBJ2-7|NA|TRBD1
TGTGCCAGCACTACAGGGGGCTCCTACGAGCAGTACTTC
CASTTGGSYEQYF
>TRBV3-1|TRBJ2-7|few|NA
TGTGCCAGCGCCGTGGGCCTCGACGAGCAGTACTTC
CASAVGLDEQYF
>TRBV7-8|TRBJ2-2|NA|NA
TGTGCCAGCAGCTTGAGAGACCAGTACACCGGGGAGCTGTTTTTT
CASSLRDQYTGELFF
>TRBV3-1|TRBJ2-1|NA|NA
TGTGCCAGCAGCCCGGGACCAAACAATGAGCAGTTCTTC
CASSPGPNNEQFF
>TRBV14|TRBJ1-6|NA|NA
TGTGCCAGCAGCCAAGATCTACGGGCTTCACCCCTCCACTTT
CASSQDLRASPLHF